This T cell receptor (beta chain) was sequenced during a study of CD8 T cells in ankylosing spondylitis. Study-wide results and caveats: According to the report, clones linked to the disease were significantly enriched in matched synovial fluid samples taken from ankylosing spondylitis patients. Blood of patients with ankylosing spondylitis appeared to be characterized by a TCR beta motif of roughly eight highly homologous variants. Some motif variants had been reported before (in reactive arthritis synovial fluid and blood). Disease-associated clonotypes exhibited CD8+ identity and were relatively infrequent in peripheral blood.

Construction of TCR beta libraries was performed using quantitative 5'-RACE with molecular barcodes. TCRdb processed the 5' RACE reads anew with MiXCR; each CDR3 protein has one entry. The data show about 510,000 distinct CDR3 sequences, 5.3% seen once. This clonotype was counted at least ten times. Its target is unknown. The ends were cut back, 4 bases at V and 1 base at J, with 10 bases in the middle. Germline CDR1 LGHDT, CDR2 YNNKEL (reference sequence). The CDR3 loop spans 14 amino acids. The chain uses TRBV3-1 and TRBJ1-1; no definite D call. This TCR derives from a male donor with ankylosing spondylitis. The sample taken for sequencing was blood, either unsorted or a sorted T cell fraction (not recorded which). CDR3 loop: CASSPTNQNTEAFF. CDR3 bases: TGTGCCAGCAGCCCAACGAACCAGAACACTGAAGCTTTCTTT.